Below are 20 T cell receptor beta chains sequenced from a single sample in a study of shared clonotypes between healthy human individuals. CD45RO-negative, CCR7-positively selected cells formed the naive CD8 fraction, excluding terminally differentiated effector memory CD45RA+ cells. The repertoire was sequenced with immunoSEQ multiplex PCR; TCRdb's copy has only in-frame clones and lacks some. The repertoire includes 550,000 to 600,000 clones, 98% of them detected once, and approximately 0.3% sits in the top ten. Specimen: naive CD8+ T cells sorted from blood. Source of these receptors: a man aged 30 to 39 in good health.

The chain joins TRBV28 to TRBJ2-7; 9 nucleotides agree with TRBD2. This CDR3 is 17 amino acids long. Germline V gene data show CDR1 as MDHEN and CDR2 as SYDVKM. V was clipped by 7 bases and J by 2 bases; unmatched bases: 15. The CDR3 bases are TGTGCCAGCACCTTTTCGTCTAGCGGGAAGGAGGCCTACGAGCAGTACTTC. This encodes CASTFSSSGKEAYEQYF.

The rearrangement joins TRBV9 to TRBJ1-1; D perhaps matches TRBD1 (6 bases). Deletions cut 4 bases from V and 9 bases from J, with 22 bases between. The CDR3 extends over 15 amino acids. Germline values: CDR1 SGDLS, CDR2 YYNGEE. As DNA, the CDR3 is TGTGCCAGCAGCCCGGTGGGCAGGGGTAAATGGAAAGCTTTCTTT. Protein sequence: CASSPVGRGKWKAFF.

Here the CDR3 reads CASSPRLAGGPGTQYF. The CDR3 DNA reads TGTGCCAGCAGTCCCCGACTAGCGGGAGGTCCCGGGACCCAGTACTTC. The chain combines TRBV28 with TRBJ2-5; 13 bases align to TRBD2. J gave up 7 bases and V 5 bases, and 10 bases lay outside the gene matches. The length of the CDR3 is 16 residues. The germline gives CDR1 MDHEN, CDR2 SYDVKM.

The CDR3 sequence is CASSPRDRDEQYF. DNA for the CDR3: TGTGCCAGCAGCCCCCGGGACAGGGACGAGCAGTACTTC. This chain joins TRBV13 and TRBJ2-7; 9 bases agree with TRBD1. The CDR3 totals 13 residues. Trimming took 5 bases from V and 5 from J; bases not matched to a gene: 4. Germline V lookup: CDR1 PRHDT, CDR2 FYEKMQ (reference sequence).

Points on this clone: Other DNA sequences within the sample encode an identical CDR3. V gene TRBV7-9 combines with J gene TRBJ2-2; possibly TRBD1 for D (5 bases). CDR3 length: 14 amino acids. Germline lookup yields CDR1 SEHNR and CDR2 FQNEAQ (reference sequence). Trimming cost V 2 bases and J 1 base, with 5 bases left between them. The CDR3 DNA reads TGTGCCAGCAGCTTAAGGGGGAACACCGGGGAGCTGTTTTTT. Encoded protein: CASSLRGNTGELFF. Full variable domain (missing parts from reference TRBV7-9 and TRBJ2-2): DTGVSQNPRHKITKRGQNVTFRCDPISEHNRLYWYRQTLGQGPEFLTYFQNEAQLEKSRLLSDRFSAERPKGSFSTLEIQRTEQGDSAMYLCASSLRGNTGELFFGEGSRLTVL.

This sequence joins TRBV7-9 and TRBJ2-1; 11 positions match TRBD1. The germline gives CDR1 SEHNR, CDR2 FQNEAQ (reference sequence). The ends lost 5 bases at V and 4 bases at J; junction bases unmatched: 10. The CDR3 consists of 17 residues. DNA for the CDR3: TGTGCCAGCAGCGCCCCTGGGGACAGGGGGTTTTACAATGAGCAGTTCTTC. Translation gives CASSAPGDRGFYNEQFF.

The chain has TRBV6-1 and TRBJ2-7; 8 nucleotides align to TRBD1. J gave up 2 bases and V 4 bases, and 4 bases lay outside the gene matches. The CDR3 runs 14 residues. Per germline, CDR1 MNHNS and CDR2 SASEGT. The CDR3 DNA follows: TGTGCCAGCAGTGGGACAGGGCGAACCTACGAGCAGTACTTC. As protein: CASSGTGRTYEQYF.

The chain employs TRBV18 and TRBJ2-1; D is perhaps TRBD1 (6 bases). The ends were cut back, 5 bases at V and 2 bases at J, with 16 bases in the middle. The germline CDR1 and CDR2 sequences are KGHSH and LQKENI. The CDR3 loop spans 16 amino acids. The CDR3 loop is CASSREEGDPYNEQFF. The CDR3 DNA reads TGTGCCAGCTCAAGGGAAGAGGGGGACCCCTACAATGAGCAGTTCTTC.

The rearrangement joins TRBV9 to TRBJ1-3; D is ambiguous. The V end was cut by 0 bases, the J end by 2 bases, with 9 bases between. This CDR3 has 15 residues. From germline, CDR1 is SGDLS and CDR2 YYNGEE. For the CDR3, the DNA is TGTGCCAGCAGCGTAGACCTAAACCCTGGAAACACCATATATTTT. This gives the protein CASSVDLNPGNTIYF.

The V gene is TRBV18, the J gene TRBJ2-7; possibly TRBD2 for D (5 bases). The germline V gene has CDR1 KGHSH and CDR2 LQKENI. V shed 3 bases and J shed 6 bases, with 9 bases lying between them. This CDR3 is 12 amino acids long. The DNA for the CDR3 is TGTGCCAGCTCACCGATCAGCGGCGAGCAGTACTTC. The encoded protein is CASSPISGEQYF.

The chain employs TRBV5-1 and TRBJ1-4, with D tentatively TRBD1 (6 bases). This CDR3 is 15 amino acids long. Per germline, CDR1 SGHRS and CDR2 YFSETQ. V dropped 2 bases and J dropped 3 bases, with 11 bases sitting between them. CDR3 nucleotide sequence: TGCGCCAGCAGCTTTCGACAGGAGGCTAATGAAAAACTGTTTTTT. This sequence encodes CASSFRQEANEKLFF. Drawing the rest from reference TRBV5-1 and TRBJ1-4, the complete variable domain is KAGVTQTPRYLIKTRGQQVTLSCSPISGHRSVSWYQQTPGQGLQFLFEYFSETQRNKGNFPGRFSGRQFSNSRSEMNVSTLELGDSALYLCASSFRQEANEKLFFGSGTQLSVL.

The chain carries TRBV7-2 and TRBJ2-7, with 8 bases that match TRBD2. Trimming cost V 5 bases and J 2 bases; bases outside gene matches: 8. The CDR3 is made up of 15 amino acids. The germline V gene encodes CDR1 SGHTA and CDR2 FQGNSA. The CDR3: CASSLGKGLAYEQYF. The CDR3 nucleotides are TGTGCCAGCAGCCTAGGGAAGGGACTAGCCTACGAGCAGTACTTC.

The gene calls are TRBV2 and TRBJ2-7, with D perhaps being TRBD1 or TRBD2 (5 bases each). The CDR3 is 14 residues long. Germline values: CDR1 SNHLY, CDR2 FYNNEI. V dropped 6 bases and J dropped 0 bases, with 12 bases sitting between them. The CDR3 protein is CASRGTDSSYEQYF. CDR3 coding DNA: TGTGCCAGCAGGGGGACCGACAGCTCCTACGAGCAGTACTTC.

The J gene is TRBJ2-1, the V gene TRBV7-9, with TRBD2 matching over 8 bases. Germline lookup yields CDR1 SEHNR and CDR2 FQNEAQ (reference sequence). Unmatched junction bases numbered 4, after V lost 4 bases and J lost 5 bases. CDR3 length: 14 amino acids. In DNA form, the CDR3 reads TGTGCCAGCAGCTCCACGGGGGGGGACAATGAGCAGTTCTTC. Protein sequence: CASSSTGGDNEQFF. The variable domain in full, completed from reference TRBV7-9 and TRBJ2-1, reads DTGVSQNPRHKITKRGQNVTFRCDPISEHNRLYWYRQTLGQGPEFLTYFQNEAQLEKSRLLSDRFSAERPKGSFSTLEIQRTEQGDSAMYLCASSSTGGDNEQFFGPGTRLTVL.

This rearrangement joins TRBV7-9 to TRBJ2-5; D is ambiguous. Germline CDR1 SEHNR, CDR2 FQNEAQ (reference sequence). The CDR3 totals 14 residues. V was pared by 2 bases and J by 4 bases, with 11 bases between. The chain's CDR3 is CASSLSIGVETQYF. CDR3 in DNA: TGTGCCAGCAGCTTAAGTATAGGTGTAGAGACCCAGTACTTC.

The chain recombines TRBV9 with TRBJ1-1; D may be TRBD1 (5 bases). The CDR3 loop spans 14 amino acids. Looked up from germline, CDR1 is SGDLS and CDR2 is YYNGEE. The V gene lost 0 bases and the J gene lost 6 bases, with 12 bases spanning the gap. The CDR3 DNA reads TGTGCCAGCAGCGTAGGAGATGGGGCGGCTGAAGCTTTCTTT. Residues: CASSVGDGAAEAFF.

The genes are TRBV9 and TRBJ2-2; no reliable D call. The CDR3 is 12 residues long. Deletions cut 7 bases from V and 8 bases from J, with 12 bases between. CDR1 and CDR2 from the germline V gene are SGDLS and YYNGEE. The CDR3 loop reads CASSGPLGELFF. DNA of the CDR3: TGTGCCAGCTCGGGTCCCTTGGGGGAGCTGTTTTTT.

In its sample, this clone was seen once. J is TRBJ1-1 and V is TRBV5-1; no definite D call. The V end lost 0 bases, the J end lost 1 base, and 16 bases lay between the germline ends. CDR3 size: 17 residues. CDR1 is SGHRS, CDR2 YFSETQ, per germline. In DNA form, the CDR3 reads TGCGCCAGCAGCTTGGACCTCTACCTCGGGAGGAACACTGAAGCTTTCTTT. Translated: CASSLDLYLGRNTEAFF.

The V and J genes are TRBV10-1 and TRBJ2-1, with 16 bases matching TRBD2. CDR1 is WNHNN and CDR2 is SYGVQD in the germline V gene (reference sequence). The CDR3 is 19 residues long. The ends lost 4 bases at V and 0 bases at J; junction bases unmatched: 6. The CDR3 reads CASSGQGLAGGNSYNEQFF. The CDR3 DNA follows: TGCGCCAGCAGTGGACAGGGACTAGCGGGAGGGAACTCCTACAATGAGCAGTTCTTC.

CDR3 in amino acids: CASTAKGITGELFF. CDR3 sequence (DNA): TGTGCCAGTACCGCTAAAGGGATCACCGGGGAGCTGTTTTTT. The chain uses TRBV19 and TRBJ2-2; D uncertain. Trimming left V 7 bases short and J 4 bases short, with 13 bases between. The CDR3 spans 14 residues. Germline V gene lookup returns CDR1 LNHDA and CDR2 SQIVND (reference sequence).